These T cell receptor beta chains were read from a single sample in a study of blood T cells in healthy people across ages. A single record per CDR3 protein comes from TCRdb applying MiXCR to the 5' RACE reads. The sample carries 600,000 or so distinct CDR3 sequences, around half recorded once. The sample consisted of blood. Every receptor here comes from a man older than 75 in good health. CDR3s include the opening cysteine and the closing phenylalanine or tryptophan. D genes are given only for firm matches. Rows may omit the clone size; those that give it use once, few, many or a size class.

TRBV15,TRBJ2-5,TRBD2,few,TGTGCCACCAGCAGAGAACTAGCGGGGAAAGAGACCCAGTACTTC,CATSRELAGKETQYF
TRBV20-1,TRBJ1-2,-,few,TGCAGTGCTATTGAGTATGGCTACACCTTC,CSAIEYGYTF
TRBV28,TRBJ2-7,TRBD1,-,TGTGCCAGCAGTTTTTTACAGGGGTACGACGAGCAGTACTTC,CASSFLQGYDEQYF
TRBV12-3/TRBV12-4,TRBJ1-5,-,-,TGTGCCAGCAGCCCCAGATGGACAGTTAATAGCAATCAGCCCCAGCATTTT,CASSPRWTVNSNQPQHF
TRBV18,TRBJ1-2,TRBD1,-,TGTGCCAGCTCACCCGGGACAGTCGGGGATGGCTACACCTTC,CASSPGTVGDGYTF
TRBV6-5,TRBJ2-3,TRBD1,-,TGTGCCAGCAGGCCACAGGGGGCGAGGGGAGGTGAGCAGTATTTT,CASRPQGARGGEQYF
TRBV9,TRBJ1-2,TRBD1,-,TGTGCCAGCAGCGTAAGGACAGGGCATGGCTACACCTTC,CASSVRTGHGYTF
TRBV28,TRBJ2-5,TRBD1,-,TGTGCCAGCAGTACCCCAGGGGGCGAGGAGACCCAGTACTTC,CASSTPGGEETQYF
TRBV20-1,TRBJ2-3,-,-,TGCAGTGCTAGACCTGCGGAGGGGGGCACAGATACGCAGTATTTT,CSARPAEGGTDTQYF
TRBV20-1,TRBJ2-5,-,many,TGCAGTGCTAGGCTAGCACGAGAGACCCAGTACTTC,CSARLARETQYF